The 23 T cell receptor beta chains below were found in one sample sequenced in a study of cytomegalovirus exposure and HLA in healthy donors. Use of 60 Vbeta and 13 Jbeta primers characterized the PCR. Sequencing used immunoSEQ multiplex PCR; TCRdb keeps in-frame clones, though not all of them. The data contain roughly 150,000 clones, 82% of them singletons. The sample consisted of PBMCs. These receptors all stem from a male donor in good health and CMV-seronegative.

The rearrangement joins TRBV5-4 to TRBJ2-2, with D possibly TRBD2 on 6 matching bases. Germline-derived CDR1 and CDR2 are SGHNT and YYREEE (reference sequence). The CDR3 contains 16 residues. Trimming cost V 4 bases and J 6 bases, with 19 bases left between them. CDR3 DNA: TGTGCCAGCAGCGCGTGGCCGCGGGAATCCGCCGGGGAGCTGTTTTTT. Its translation is CASSAWPRESAGELFF.

This clone was seen only once. This chain uses TRBV13 with TRBJ2-7; D is possibly TRBD2 (5 bases). This CDR3 has 13 residues. Per the germline V gene, CDR1 is PRHDT and CDR2 is FYEKMQ (reference sequence). The V and J ends lost 8 bases and 3 bases respectively, with 14 bases between them. The CDR3 nucleotides read TGTGCCAGCGCGGGCCGCCCTCTCTACGAGCAGTACTTC. Translating gives CASAGRPLYEQYF.

As to this clone: Compared with germline, one end of the junction differs, possibly owing to a read error. This chain links TRBV7-7 with TRBJ2-7, with 10 bases fitting TRBD1. The CDR3 is 14 residues long. Germline lookup yields CDR1 SSHAT and CDR2 FNYEAQ (reference sequence). The CDR3 spells CASSIGTGAYEQYF. The DNA for the CDR3 is TGTGCTAGCAGCATAGGGACAGGGGCCTACGAGCAGTACTTC.

The V gene is TRBV9, the J gene TRBJ1-1; 9 bases agree with TRBD1. The J segment lost 4 bases and the V segment lost 4 bases, leaving 2 bases of the junction unmatched. Looked up from germline, CDR1 is SGDLS and CDR2 is YYNGEE. The CDR3 has 13 amino acids. CDR3 region: CASSTGGGTEAFF. CDR3 coding DNA: TGTGCCAGCAGCACAGGGGGCGGCACTGAAGCTTTCTTT.

This chain uses TRBV6-1 with TRBJ2-2; D is possibly TRBD1 (6 bases). Trimming pared 8 bases from V and 4 bases from J, leaving 14 bases between. The CDR3 has 14 amino acids. Germline lookup yields CDR1 MNHNS and CDR2 SASEGT. DNA of the CDR3: TGTGCCAGCGAGGGGGAGCTGGTCACCGGGGAGCTGTTTTTT. Its protein is CASEGELVTGELFF.

This chain uses TRBV19 with TRBJ2-1; D may be TRBD2 (7 bases). Germline values: CDR1 LNHDA, CDR2 SQIVND (reference sequence). V lost 7 bases, J lost 4 bases, and 17 bases lay in between. The CDR3 is 15 amino acids. The CDR3 reads CASTRGLGLYNEQFF. Written as DNA, the CDR3 is TGTGCCAGTACCAGGGGCTTGGGACTATACAATGAGCAGTTCTTC.

The chain is built from TRBV11-3 and TRBJ2-5; weak D call: TRBD2 (6 bases). Per germline, CDR1 SGHNT and CDR2 YENEEA. Trimming stripped 5 bases from V and 2 bases from J, with 18 bases between. This CDR3 region has 16 residues. CDR3 in amino acids: CASSLGYSGHQETQYF. The DNA of the CDR3 is TGTGCCAGCAGCCTTGGTTACAGCGGGCATCAAGAGACCCAGTACTTC.

The chain recombines TRBV27 with TRBJ1-2; D remains ambiguous. Trimming stripped 1 base from V and 6 bases from J, with 18 bases between. Per the germline V gene, CDR1 is MNHEY and CDR2 is SMNVEV (reference sequence). The CDR3 loop spans 16 amino acids. The CDR3 nucleotides are TGTGCCAGCAGTTTATTCCCATCAGGAGGGTACGATGGCTACACCTTC. Translation gives CASSLFPSGGYDGYTF.

There are a few counts of this clone. The genes are TRBV9 and TRBJ1-2; D is unclear. The CDR3 loop spans 12 amino acids. The V gene's germline CDR1 is SGDLS and CDR2 YYNGEE. Trimming removed 4 bases at V and 5 bases at J, with 9 bases between. The CDR3 spells CASSPDTYGYTF. CDR3 bases: TGTGCCAGCAGCCCTGACACTTATGGCTACACCTTC.

The gene calls are TRBV11-3 and TRBJ2-5; 9 nucleotides line up with TRBD2. V shed 4 bases, J shed 2 bases, and the junction held 5 bases outside the gene matches. Looked up from germline, CDR1 is SGHNT and CDR2 is YENEEA. The CDR3 contains 15 residues. The CDR3 DNA reads TGTGCCAGCAGCTCGGGACTAGCAGTTCAAGAGACCCAGTACTTC. Translating gives CASSSGLAVQETQYF.

V is TRBV9 and J is TRBJ2-2, with D perhaps TRBD1 (5 bases). The V and J ends lost 0 bases and 1 base respectively, with 10 bases between them. CDR1 and CDR2 from the germline V gene are SGDLS and YYNGEE. CDR3 length: 16 residues. CDR3 in amino acids: CASSVASRENTGELFF. CDR3 DNA: TGTGCCAGCAGCGTAGCTTCCAGGGAGAACACCGGGGAGCTGTTTTTT.

Only one count was recorded for this clone. The V and J genes are TRBV27 and TRBJ1-1, with D possibly being TRBD1 (6 bases). V dropped 8 bases and J dropped 8 bases, with 18 bases sitting between them. CDR1 is MNHEY, CDR2 SMNVEV, per germline (reference sequence). This CDR3 region has 13 residues. The CDR3 bases are TGTGCCAGCCGACCCTCGGGGGGGCAGGAAGCTTTCTTT. Translation gives CASRPSGGQEAFF.

Only a few counts were recorded for this clone. V gene TRBV10-1 combines with J gene TRBJ2-1; TRBD2 is a possible D gene (5 bases). V was shortened by 2 bases and J by 0 bases, with 11 bases between the two germline ends. The CDR3 is 16 amino acids. Germline CDR1 reads WNHNN; CDR2 reads SYGVQD (reference sequence). The DNA of the CDR3 is TGCGCCAGCAGTGAGACGGACTTGAGCTCCTACAATGAGCAGTTCTTC. Protein: CASSETDLSSYNEQFF.

V and J are TRBV19 and TRBJ1-1, with D possibly TRBD1 on 6 matching bases. The V end was cut by 4 bases, the J end by 11 bases, with 14 bases between. The CDR3 covers 12 residues. Germline V CDR1 and CDR2: LNHDA, SQIVND (reference sequence). CDR3 region: CASSTQQGEAFF. CDR3 DNA: TGTGCCAGTAGTACCCAACAGGGAGAGGCTTTCTTT.

The chain recombines TRBV28 with TRBJ2-1; no clear D. CDR1 and CDR2 (germline): MDHEN, SYDVKM. The CDR3 has 13 residues. Trimming pared 6 bases from V and 2 bases from J, leaving 8 bases between. CDR3 DNA: TGTGCCAGCAGCCCTCCTCCCTACAATGAGCAGTTCTTC. Translating gives CASSPPPYNEQFF.

The V call is TRBV5-1, the J call TRBJ2-1; 10 bases agree with TRBD2. Unmatched junction bases numbered 5, after V lost 0 bases and J lost 8 bases. There are 15 residues in the CDR3. CDR1 is SGHRS and CDR2 is YFSETQ in the germline V gene. CDR3 sequence reads: CASSLASGSRDEQFF. DNA for the CDR3: TGCGCCAGCAGCTTGGCTAGCGGGAGTAGAGATGAGCAGTTCTTC. Drawing the rest from reference TRBV5-1 and TRBJ2-1, the complete variable domain is KAGVTQTPRYLIKTRGQQVTLSCSPISGHRSVSWYQQTPGQGLQFLFEYFSETQRNKGNFPGRFSGRQFSNSRSEMNVSTLELGDSALYLCASSLASGSRDEQFFGPGTRLTVL.

V gene TRBV13 combines with J gene TRBJ2-7; D perhaps matches TRBD2 (6 bases). V lost 4 bases and J lost 3, with 7 bases in between. CDR1 is PRHDT, CDR2 FYEKMQ, per germline (reference sequence). CDR3 size: 12 residues. CDR3 nucleotide sequence: TGTGCCAGCAGCTCGGGGGTCTACGAGCAGTACTTC. This encodes CASSSGVYEQYF.

The chain uses TRBV7-2 and TRBJ1-4, with a possible D match to TRBD1 (6 bases). This CDR3 has 15 residues. Germline V gene lookup returns CDR1 SGHTA and CDR2 FQGNSA. V was trimmed by 2 bases and J by 3 bases, leaving 10 bases between them. This CDR3 reads CASSLFGTSNEKLFF. CDR3 coding DNA: TGTGCCAGCAGCTTATTCGGGACATCTAATGAAAAACTGTTTTTT.

This clone has just a few counts. V gene TRBV27 combines with J gene TRBJ2-7, with 10 bases lining up with TRBD1. The CDR3 sequence is 13 residues long. The junction had 3 bases not matched to a gene; V was cut back by 6 bases and J by 4 bases. Germline V lookup: CDR1 MNHEY, CDR2 SMNVEV (reference sequence). The CDR3, as DNA: TGTGCCAGCAGCGACAGGGGGCTATACGAGCAGTACTTC. This encodes CASSDRGLYEQYF.

This chain joins TRBV11-2 and TRBJ1-5; 10 bases match TRBD1. The CDR3 runs to 15 residues. The germline V gene encodes CDR1 SGHAT and CDR2 FQNNGV. V was pared by 5 bases and J by 7 bases, with 8 bases of the junction left unmatched. CDR3: CASSDRQGAGQPQHF. CDR3 coding DNA: TGTGCCAGCAGCGACAGACAGGGGGCGGGACAGCCCCAGCATTTT.

This clone appeared once. The rearrangement uses TRBV5-1 and TRBJ2-5; 9 bases align to TRBD1. Germline V gene lookup returns CDR1 SGHRS and CDR2 YFSETQ. The junction had 4 bases not matched to a gene; V was cut back by 1 base and J by 3 bases. This CDR3 is built from 15 residues. In DNA form, the CDR3 reads TGCGCCAGCAGCTTGACCGGGACAGGGAAAGAGACCCAGTACTTC. Protein product: CASSLTGTGKETQYF.

The J gene is TRBJ1-2, the V gene TRBV28, with a possible D match to TRBD1 (5 bases). The V and J ends lost 2 bases and 7 bases respectively, with 11 bases between them. The CDR3 is 13 residues long. Per germline, CDR1 MDHEN and CDR2 SYDVKM. The CDR3 DNA sequence: TGTGCCAGCAGTTTACCGGGGGTCCTTGGCTACACCTTC. Translating it yields CASSLPGVLGYTF.

V gene TRBV9 combines with J gene TRBJ2-3; possibly TRBD1 for D (6 bases). The CDR3 is 15 amino acids. Trimming removed 4 bases at V and 1 base at J, with 13 bases between. Germline-derived CDR1 and CDR2 are SGDLS and YYNGEE. In DNA form, the CDR3 reads TGTGCCAGCAGCCCAGAGGGGGTGCGCACAGATACGCAGTATTTT. This translates into CASSPEGVRTDTQYF.